The T cell receptor (beta chain) described here comes from a study of OX40 agonist ivuxolimab in advanced cancers. Study at large: Subjects had a mean age of about 61 years, with a range of 23 to 79; more than 75% were male. General study findings and limits: Clones of CD4+ and CD8+ blood T cells grew by week 6 at doses of 0.1 to 3.0 mg/kg. Some of the nonresponding patients also showed low levels of normalized T-cell clonal expansion.

Produced via immunoSEQ multiplex PCR; TCRdb's table is partial and in-frame only. There are about 31,000 clones in the sample; about 80% occur only once, and about a fifth lies in the top ten. Autoimmune disease history or systemic immunosuppression disqualified patients. V gave up 1 base and J gave up 5 bases, with 16 bases separating them. The CDR3 spans 15 residues. Germline assignment: CDR1 SGHKS and CDR2 YYEKEE (reference sequence). On this clone itself: The target antigen is unknown.

The sample here was CD4+ or CD8+ T cells sorted from blood, taken in a trial of the OX40 agonist ivuxolimab. This sequence originates from an adult with an advanced solid tumor such as melanoma, head and neck, liver or kidney cancer. The chain is built from TRBV5-5 and TRBJ2-7; D perhaps matches TRBD2 (6 bases). CDR3 amino acids: CASSLYPRETNEQYF. The CDR3 DNA is TGTGCCAGCAGCTTGTACCCCCGGGAGACTAACGAGCAGTACTTC.